The clone carrying this T cell receptor beta chain was seen ten or more times. The antigen remains unidentified. This entry belongs to a study of blood T cells in healthy people across ages. Germline CDR1 is SQVTM and CDR2 is ANQGSEA. This CDR3 has 15 residues. The J segment lost 4 bases and the V segment lost 5 bases, leaving 9 bases of the junction unmatched. Findings and limits, study-wide: TCR beta diversity, measured per million T cells, fell in a roughly linear way with age. PBMCs went unsorted, and a conclusive naive versus antigen-experienced comparison was therefore prevented.

The second PCR ran about 6 to 12 cycles with a sample-barcoded 5' primer and J-beta primers. Researchers report that a template-switch adaptor with 12 random nucleotides tagged each cDNA molecule. TCRdb fed the 5' RACE reads into MiXCR, producing one record per CDR3 protein. The sample consists of 380,000 or so distinct CDR3 sequences, about 55% of them appearing once. The chain joins TRBV29-1 to TRBJ2-7; 12 nucleotides align to TRBD1. The TCR was taken from a man aged 60-69 years in good health. The sample taken for sequencing was blood. The CDR3 bases are TGCAGCGTTTCCCCCGGGACAGGGGGCATGTACGAGCAGTACTTC. Amino acids: CSVSPGTGGMYEQYF.